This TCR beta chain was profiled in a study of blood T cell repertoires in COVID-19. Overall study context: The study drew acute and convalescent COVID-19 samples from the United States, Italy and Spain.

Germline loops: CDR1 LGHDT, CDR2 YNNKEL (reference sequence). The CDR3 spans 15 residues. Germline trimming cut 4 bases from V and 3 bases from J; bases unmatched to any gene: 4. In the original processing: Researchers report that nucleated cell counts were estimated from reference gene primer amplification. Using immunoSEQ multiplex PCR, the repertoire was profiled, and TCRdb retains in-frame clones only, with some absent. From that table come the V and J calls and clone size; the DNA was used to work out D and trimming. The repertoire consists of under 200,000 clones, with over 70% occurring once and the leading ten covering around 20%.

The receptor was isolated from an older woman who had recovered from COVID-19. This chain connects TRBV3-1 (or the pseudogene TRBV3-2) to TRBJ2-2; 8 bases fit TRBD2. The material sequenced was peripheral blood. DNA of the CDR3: TGTGCCAGCAGCCCCCGGGGGGGTGACACCGGGGAGCTGTTTTTT. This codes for CASSPRGGDTGELFF.